The 13 T cell receptor beta chains below all came from one sample that was sequenced in a study of T-cell memory formation after mild COVID-19. TCRdb re-analysed the 5' RACE reads in MiXCR, keeping a single row per CDR3 protein. Here the sample spans about 180,000 distinct CDR3 sequences, around 15% being singletons. Material for sequencing was PBMCs or a T cell subset sorted from them (not recorded which). The receptors stem from an adult woman who had mild COVID-19 (a few samples of this study predate the infection). Cell type and time point are not known.

This clonotype was observed a few times. The rearrangement joins TRBV12-3 or TRBV12-4 to TRBJ2-1; 14 bases map to TRBD2. J gave up 7 bases and V 7 bases, and 9 bases lay outside the gene matches. The CDR3 runs to 16 residues. This chain's CDR3 is CASNTGTSGGMNEQFF. The DNA of the CDR3 is TGTGCCAGCAATACCGGGACTAGCGGGGGTATGAATGAGCAGTTCTTC.

The chain uses TRBV12-3 or TRBV12-4 and TRBJ2-5, with TRBD1 matching over 12 bases. The CDR3 extends over 16 amino acids. With 5 bases clipped from V and 5 bases from J, the junction kept 9 bases outside the gene matches. The CDR3: CASSLSGTGGWETQYF. The CDR3 DNA follows: TGTGCCAGCAGTCTATCCGGGACAGGGGGCTGGGAGACCCAGTACTTC.

CDR3 region: CASNRDATQETQYF. As DNA, the CDR3 is TGTGCCAGCAACCGGGACGCCACCCAAGAGACCCAGTACTTC. The chain couples TRBV9 to TRBJ2-5; D may be TRBD1 or TRBD2 (5 bases each). V was trimmed by 6 bases and J by 1 base, leaving 13 bases between them. CDR1 SGDLS and CDR2 YYNGEE come from the germline V gene. There are 14 residues in the CDR3.

This clonotype was counted a few times. The J gene is TRBJ2-7, the V gene TRBV15, with TRBD1 matching over 8 bases. The V gene's germline CDR1 is LNHNV and CDR2 YYDKDF (reference sequence). Trimming cost V 6 bases and J 5 bases; bases outside gene matches: 9. The CDR3 sequence is 14 residues long. For the CDR3, the DNA is TGTGCCACCAGGGGGGACAGGTTCAAGGACGAGCAGTACTTC. This encodes CATRGDRFKDEQYF. The complete variable domain, with remaining parts taken from reference TRBV15 and TRBJ2-7, reads DAMVIQNPRYQVTQFGKPVTLSCSQTLNHNVMYWYQQKSSQAPKLLFHYYDKDFNNEADTPDNFQSRRPNTSFCFLDIRSPGLGDTAMYLCATRGDRFKDEQYFGPGTRLTVT.

This rearrangement joins TRBV7-9 to TRBJ2-2, with D perhaps TRBD2 (6 bases). Trimming removed 3 bases at V and 2 bases at J, with 10 bases between. The CDR3 loop spans 15 amino acids. Germline V CDR1 and CDR2: SEHNR, FQNEAQ (reference sequence). The CDR3, as DNA: TGTGCCAGCAGCTTGATTAGCGGAAACACCGGGGAGCTGTTTTTT. Its translation: CASSLISGNTGELFF. Based on the CDR3 plus reference TRBV7-9 and TRBJ2-2, the full variable domain is DTGVSQNPRHKITKRGQNVTFRCDPISEHNRLYWYRQTLGQGPEFLTYFQNEAQLEKSRLLSDRFSAERPKGSFSTLEIQRTEQGDSAMYLCASSLISGNTGELFFGEGSRLTVL.

This chain links TRBV27 with TRBJ1-5; tentatively, D is TRBD1 (5 bases). V lost 10 bases, J lost 0 bases, and 19 bases lay in between. This CDR3 spans 16 amino acids. Germline V gene data show CDR1 as MNHEY and CDR2 as SMNVEV (reference sequence). CDR3 in DNA: TGTGCCAACTTCCGACCAGACAGCCTTAGCAATCAGCCCCAGCATTTT. Translated, it gives CANFRPDSLSNQPQHF.

Only a few counts were recorded for this clonotype. The V and J genes are TRBV12-3 or TRBV12-4 and TRBJ2-1; 9 positions agree with TRBD2. J lost 8 bases, V lost 6 bases, and 2 bases had no gene match. The CDR3 runs to 12 residues. CDR3 sequence (DNA): TGTGCCAGCAGGGGACTAGCCGATGAGCAGTTCTTC. The encoded protein is CASRGLADEQFF.

This clonotype was seen a handful of times. This chain joins TRBV6-1 and TRBJ2-7; possibly TRBD1 for D (5 bases). This CDR3 has 16 residues. V lost 2 bases and J 2 bases, leaving 16 bases between the germline ends. Germline V gene lookup returns CDR1 MNHNS and CDR2 SASEGT. Here the CDR3 DNA reads TGTGCCAGCAGTGAATCGGCAGGGCTTGGGACCTACGAGCAGTACTTC. Encoded protein: CASSESAGLGTYEQYF.

The rearrangement links TRBV20-1 to TRBJ2-5; 11 bases agree with TRBD1. From germline, CDR1 is DFQATT and CDR2 SNEGSKA (reference sequence). This CDR3 is built from 16 residues. V was pared by 0 bases and J by 4 bases, with 7 bases of the junction left unmatched. CDR3 nucleotide sequence: TGCAGTGCTAGAGACTTGGACAGGGGGCCCGTAGAGACCCAGTACTTC. Protein sequence: CSARDLDRGPVETQYF.

This clonotype has a count of ten or more. This sequence joins TRBV10-3 and TRBJ2-5, with D uncertain. Between the trimmed V and J ends, which lost 3 bases and 0 bases, there was a span of 5 bases. Germline values: CDR1 ENHRY, CDR2 SYGVKD. CDR3 length: 13 residues. In DNA form, the CDR3 reads TGTGCCATCAGTGAAAAGTACCAAGAGACCCAGTACTTC. This encodes CAISEKYQETQYF.

This clonotype was found a few times. This chain joins TRBV20-1 and TRBJ2-2; 7 bases line up with TRBD2. Germline V gene sequence: CDR1 DFQATT, CDR2 SNEGSKA (reference sequence). The trim removed 6 bases at V and 4 bases at J, leaving 8 bases unmatched. CDR3 length equals 14 residues. The chain's CDR3 is CSAASSGSTGELFF. In DNA, the CDR3 is TGCAGTGCCGCCTCTAGCGGCTCCACCGGGGAGCTGTTTTTT.

The chain uses TRBV5-1 and TRBJ2-1, with TRBD2 identical over 8 bases. Looked up from germline, CDR1 is SGHRS and CDR2 is YFSETQ. There are 17 residues in the CDR3. Germline trimming cut 4 bases from V and 4 bases from J; bases unmatched to any gene: 13. CDR3 sequence reads: CASSLRDSGGRYNEQFF. CDR3 nucleotide sequence: TGCGCCAGCAGCCTCCGTGATTCGGGGGGGCGATACAATGAGCAGTTCTTC.

In this sample, this clonotype turned up a few times. This sequence joins TRBV30 and TRBJ1-2; 9 nucleotides align to TRBD1. Germline values: CDR1 GTSNPN, CDR2 SVGIG (reference sequence). The J segment lost 0 bases and the V segment lost 6 bases, leaving 2 bases of the junction unmatched. The CDR3 consists of 13 residues. CDR3 nucleotide sequence: TGTGCCTGCCGGGACAGGGCTAACTATGGCTACACCTTC. Its protein is CACRDRANYGYTF. The full variable domain, its missing parts supplied by reference TRBV30 and TRBJ1-2, is SQTIHQWPATLVQPVGSPLSLECTVEGTSNPNLYWYRQAAGRGLQLLFYSVGIGQISSEVPQNLSASRPQDRQFILSSKKLLLSDSGFYLCACRDRANYGYTFGSGTRLTVV.